The entry that follows covers one T cell receptor beta chain sequence. What it recognizes is unknown. Repertoires were generated with immunoSEQ multiplex PCR, while TCRdb's copy carries only in-frame clones and drops some. The sample shows about 110,000 clones, around 93% of them seen only once. The sample is drawn from a study of T cell responses to AZD1222 COVID-19 vaccine. Study-wide points: Only a handful of AZD1222 recipients were seropositive at baseline. Spike was spanned by vaccine-associated CD4 TCRs, which were dominant at 160-218 and 743-854. Targeting of unmutated variant regions was reportedly seen in nearly half of spike-specific TCRs. The peak T cell response came first, and repertoires were sampled only after it.

Germline CDR1 is SGDLS and CDR2 is YYNGEE. Losses at the gene ends were 0 bases for V and 10 bases for J; bases not matched to a gene: 14. The CDR3 covers 16 residues. The receptor was derived from an adult in good health. Here the sequenced sample was peripheral blood, taken on day 0 of AZD1222 vaccination. This rearrangement joins TRBV9 to TRBJ1-1, with 8 bases identical to TRBD1. The CDR3 here is CASSVAPDGQGGRAFF. The CDR3 DNA reads as TGTGCCAGCAGCGTAGCTCCCGACGGACAGGGCGGTAGAGCTTTCTTT.